The 13 T cell receptor beta chains below were found in one sample sequenced in a study of T cells expressing NK-cell markers. TCRdb re-called the 5' RACE reads; one entry per CDR3 protein, DNA not given. The sample table sets out under 500,000 distinct CDR3 sequences. The specimen sequenced was blood T cells: a sorted CD56 or NKG2C T cell subset, CD4+ or CD8+ T cells, or bulk PBMC T cells (not recorded which). The receptors derive from a woman aged 18 to 75 in good health.

The V gene is TRBV11-1, the J gene TRBJ2-3; absent DNA, TCRdb's TRBD1 call cannot be checked. CDR1 and CDR2 from the germline V gene are SGHAT and FQDESV (reference sequence). This CDR3 is 19 amino acids long. CDR3 sequence: CASTQTGQGPQALIDTQYF. The complete variable domain, with remaining parts taken from reference TRBV11-1 and TRBJ2-3, reads EAEVAQSPRYKITEKSQAVAFWCDPISGHATLYWYRQILGQGPELLVQFQDESVVDDSQLPKDRFSAERLKGVDSTLKIQPAELGDSAMYLCASTQTGQGPQALIDTQYFGPGTRLTVL.

The chain links TRBV19 to TRBJ2-2; TCRdb's D call, TRBD1, is unchecked because there is no DNA. Germline values: CDR1 LNHDA, CDR2 SQIVND (reference sequence). This CDR3 has 16 residues. The CDR3 spells CASREPGGVNTGELFF.

The rearrangement joins TRBV27 to TRBJ1-2. The germline V gene has CDR1 MNHEY and CDR2 SMNVEV (reference sequence). CDR3 length: 12 residues. This CDR3 is CASSGRSNGYTF.

The rearrangement links TRBV6-5 to TRBJ2-7. In germline, CDR1 is MNHEY, CDR2 SVGAGI. This CDR3 region has 15 residues. The CDR3 sequence: CASSSARRDHYEQYF.

The chain carries TRBV7-2 and TRBJ2-3; TCRdb indicates TRBD2, and absent DNA this call remains unverified. The germline V gene encodes CDR1 SGHTA and CDR2 FQGNSA. The CDR3 runs 16 residues. CDR3: CASSFRPGLSTDTQYF. The whole variable domain, filled in from reference TRBV7-2 and TRBJ2-3, reads GAGVSQSPSNKVTEKGKDVELRCDPISGHTALYWYRQSLGQGLEFLIYFQGNSAPDKSGLPSDRFSAERTGGSVSTLTIQRTQQEDSAVYLCASSFRPGLSTDTQYFGPGTRLTVL.

The chain couples TRBV5-1 to TRBJ1-2; the D call from TCRdb, TRBD1, cannot be confirmed without DNA. This CDR3 is 16 amino acids long. The germline gives CDR1 SGHRS, CDR2 YFSETQ. The CDR3 sequence is CASSHNLDSQNYGYTF.

The rearrangement joins TRBV29-1 to TRBJ2-1; without DNA, the TCRdb call of TRBD2 cannot be checked. The CDR3 consists of 12 residues. Germline V gene lookup returns CDR1 SQVTM and CDR2 ANQGSEA. This chain's CDR3 is CSVERGLGEQFF.

The rearrangement uses TRBV5-1 and TRBJ2-1; TCRdb proposes TRBD1, but this gene call is untestable without DNA. The CDR3 totals 16 residues. CDR1 and CDR2 (germline): SGHRS, YFSETQ. CDR3 in amino acids: CASSFPPGKSDNEQFF.

The genes are TRBV27 and TRBJ1-5. The germline V gene has CDR1 MNHEY and CDR2 SMNVEV (reference sequence). The CDR3 contains 16 residues. CDR3 sequence reads: CASSLIGDNSNQPQHF.

The chain joins TRBV20-1 to TRBJ1-1; TCRdb gives TRBD1 as the D gene, but with no DNA this cannot be confirmed. The CDR3 length is 14 residues. Looked up from germline, CDR1 is DFQATT and CDR2 is SNEGSKA (reference sequence). CDR3 loop: CSARVRGLDTEAFF.

This sequence joins TRBV24-1 and TRBJ2-3; TCRdb proposes TRBD1, but this gene call is untestable without DNA. CDR1 and CDR2 (germline): KGHDR, SFDVKD. The CDR3 covers 17 residues. CDR3 sequence: CATSDPRDSGVTDTQYF.

This CDR3 is CASLQGAGDTQYF. The chain recombines TRBV5-1 with TRBJ2-3; lacking DNA, the TRBD1 call made by TCRdb goes unchecked. Germline CDR1 SGHRS, CDR2 YFSETQ. This CDR3 is built from 13 residues.

The CDR3 is CASSPPGQGYGYTF. This chain joins TRBV18 and TRBJ1-2; checking the TCRdb D call of TRBD1 is not possible without DNA. This CDR3 has 14 residues. Germline V gene data show CDR1 as KGHSH and CDR2 as LQKENI.